These T cell receptor beta chains were read from a single sample in a study of OX40 agonist ivuxolimab in advanced cancers. The table came from immunoSEQ multiplex PCR; TCRdb's copy has only in-frame clones and leaves some out. Of around 69,000 clones in the sample, 80% to 90% were seen once. Specimen: CD4+ or CD8+ T cells sorted from blood, collected in a trial of the OX40 agonist ivuxolimab. These receptor sequences come from an adult with an advanced solid tumor such as melanoma, head and neck, liver or kidney cancer. The CDR3 runs from the conserved cysteine through the conserved F or W. D genes are given only for firm matches. Size tells how often a clone was seen (once, few, many) or the class of an expanded clone, and some rows leave it out.

j_call | v_call | d_call | clone_size | cdr3_length | cdr3_nt | cdr3_aa
TRBJ2-5 | TRBV5-5 | TRBD1 | NA | 15 | TGTGCCAGCAGCCCAGAGGGGGACAGGGTCGAGACCCAGTACTTC | CASSPEGDRVETQYF
TRBJ1-1 | TRBV29-1 | TRBD1 | NA | 13 | TGCAGCGTGACAGGGGGTCCGCGCACTGAAGCTTTCTTT | CSVTGGPRTEAFF
TRBJ2-7 | TRBV6-6 | TRBD1 | NA | 15 | TGTGCCAGCAGTTACACATACAGGGGTTTCAACGAGCAGTACTTC | CASSYTYRGFNEQYF
TRBJ2-2 | TRBV5-1 | NA | NA | 19 | TGCGCCAGCAGACAACTTAGACAGGAGGCTACGAAGAACACCGGGGAGCTGTTTTTT | CASRQLRQEATKNTGELFF
TRBJ2-5 | TRBV5-1 | TRBD2 | once | 16 | TGCGCCAGCAGCGCCGGGACTAGTTTATCACAAGAGACCCAGTACTTC | CASSAGTSLSQETQYF
TRBJ1-1 | TRBV7-6 | NA | NA | 15 | TGTGCCAGCAGCCCCCGTGGGGGAATGAACACTGAAGCTTTCTTT | CASSPRGGMNTEAFF
TRBJ1-1 | TRBV7-9 | TRBD1 | NA | 13 | TGTGCCAGCCATCTAACAGGGGGCACTGAAGCTTTCTTT | CASHLTGGTEAFF
TRBJ2-2 | TRBV5-1 | NA | NA | 14 | TGCGCCAGCAGCTTGGTGGGCTCGGACGGGGAGCTGTTTTTT | CASSLVGSDGELFF
TRBJ2-1 | TRBV6-4 | TRBD2 | NA | 16 | TGTGCCAGCAGGGAGACTAGCGGGGGGGCCTTCTATGAGCAGTTCTTC | CASRETSGGAFYEQFF
TRBJ2-1 | TRBV5-1 | TRBD2 | NA | 15 | TGCGCCAGCAGAAACCCGGGACTAGCGTGGAATGAGCAGTTCTTC | CASRNPGLAWNEQFF
TRBJ1-6 | TRBV30 | NA | NA | 13 | TGTGCCGGGAATCGGGACCTTAATTCACCCCTCCACTTT | CAGNRDLNSPLHF
TRBJ2-7 | TRBV11-3 | NA | NA | 12 | TGTGCCTCGGGCCGGAGCTCCTACGAGCAGTACTTC | CASGRSSYEQYF
TRBJ1-1 | TRBV7-3 | NA | NA | 16 | TGTGCCAGCAGCCCTCAAGGCCGGACAGCGAACACTGAAGCTTTCTTT | CASSPQGRTANTEAFF
TRBJ2-7 | TRBV10-1 | NA | NA | 12 | TGCGCCAGCAGTGAGGGAGGAGGCGAGCAGTACTTC | CASSEGGGEQYF
TRBJ1-2 | TRBV2 | NA | NA | 11 | TGTGCCAGCAGTGAAACGGGGGGCTACACCTTC | CASSETGGYTF
TRBJ2-1 | TRBV4-2 | TRBD2 | NA | 16 | TGTGCCAGCAGCCCCCGGGGAGGGAGCTCCTACAATGAGCAGTTCTTC | CASSPRGGSSYNEQFF
TRBJ2-1 | TRBV7-8 | TRBD2 | NA | 16 | TGTGCCAGCAGCTTAGCGCGAAGCGGGAGAGGTAATGAGCAGTTCTTC | CASSLARSGRGNEQFF
TRBJ2-6 | TRBV11-3 | TRBD1 | NA | 16 | TGTGCCAGCAAGGGACAGGGGGTATCTGGGGCCAACGTCCTGACTTTC | CASKGQGVSGANVLTF
TRBJ1-1 | TRBV2 | TRBD1 | NA | 14 | TGTGCCAGCGGGAGGACAGGGCTAGGAACTGAAGCTTTCTTT | CASGRTGLGTEAFF
TRBJ2-7 | TRBV29-1 | NA | NA | 14 | TGCAGCGCCCAGCCCCTAGGGAGCTCCTACGAGCAGTACTTC | CSAQPLGSSYEQYF
TRBJ2-7 | TRBV4-1 | NA | NA | 14 | TGCGCCAGCAGCCAATCCGAGTCCTCCTACGAGCAGTACTTC | CASSQSESSYEQYF
TRBJ2-7 | TRBV27 | TRBD2 | NA | 15 | TGTGCCAGCAGACTAGCGGGGGGAAGCTCCTACGAGCAGTACTTC | CASRLAGGSSYEQYF
TRBJ1-5 | TRBV10-3 | TRBD1 | NA | 13 | TGTGCCATCACCATGGACAGGGATCAGCCCCAGCATTTT | CAITMDRDQPQHF
TRBJ2-3 | TRBV18 | NA | NA | 15 | TGTGCCAGCTCACATCCGACAAGCCGGGCAGATACGCAGTATTTT | CASSHPTSRADTQYF
TRBJ2-1 | TRBV7-2 | TRBD2 | NA | 16 | TGTGCCAGCAGCCTCCTTAGTACTAGCGGCTACAATGAGCAGTTCTTC | CASSLLSTSGYNEQFF
TRBJ2-3 | TRBV27 | NA | NA | 15 | TGTGCCAGCAGTTTATGGGGGGAGTGGGTAGATACGCAGTATTTT | CASSLWGEWVDTQYF
TRBJ2-1 | TRBV27 | TRBD1 | NA | 15 | TGTGCCAGCTACCCCGGGACAGGCGGCTACAATGAGCAGTTCTTC | CASYPGTGGYNEQFF
TRBJ2-2 | TRBV5-1 | NA | NA | 15 | TGCGCCAGCAGCTTGGACGGACGGTACACCGGGGAGCTGTTTTTT | CASSLDGRYTGELFF
TRBJ2-7 | TRBV2 | NA | once | 12 | TGTGCCAGCAGTGAAACCCAGGGGCCACAGTACTTC | CASSETQGPQYF
TRBJ1-2 | TRBV2 | NA | once | 13 | TGTGCCAGCAGTGAAGGAGGGTCTCAGGGCTACACCTTC | CASSEGGSQGYTF
TRBJ2-1 | TRBV5-1 | TRBD2 | NA | 15 | TGCGCCAGTAGGTTAGCGGGAGGAACCTACAATGAGCAGTTCTTC | CASRLAGGTYNEQFF
TRBJ1-5 | TRBV28 | TRBD1 | NA | 18 | TGTGCCAGCAGTACCCCGGACAGGGCCCTTTCTACCAATCAGCCCCAGCATTTT | CASSTPDRALSTNQPQHF
TRBJ2-2 | TRBV5-1 | TRBD1 | NA | 16 | TGCGCCAGCAGCCCCTTGACAGGGGGCGTCCCCGGGGAGCTGTTTTTT | CASSPLTGGVPGELFF
TRBJ1-4 | TRBV7-2 | NA | NA | 15 | TGTGCCAGCAGCTTAGCCGCTGGGGGGAATGAAAAACTGTTTTTT | CASSLAAGGNEKLFF
TRBJ2-5 | TRBV7-9 | TRBD1 | NA | 15 | TGTGCCAGCAGCTTGGGGACAGTCGACCAAGAGACCCAGTACTTC | CASSLGTVDQETQYF
TRBJ2-7 | TRBV7-2 | NA | NA | 12 | TGTGCCAGCAGCCCCGGACCGCCGGTTAAGTACTTC | CASSPGPPVKYF
TRBJ2-7 | TRBV25-1 | NA | NA | 13 | TGTGCCAGCACTACAAATGGGGCCTACGAGCAGTACTTC | CASTTNGAYEQYF
TRBJ1-1 | TRBV6-6 | TRBD1 | NA | 16 | TGTGCCAGCAGTTACTCCCGGGACAGAGGGAACACTGAAGCTTTCTTT | CASSYSRDRGNTEAFF
TRBJ2-7 | TRBV29-1 | NA | NA | 14 | TGCAGCGTCGACGCTGGAAAGGGAACCTACGAGCAGTACTTC | CSVDAGKGTYEQYF
TRBJ1-5 | TRBV2 | NA | NA | 13 | TGTGCCAGCAGTACTGGAGGGAATCAGCCCCAGCATTTT | CASSTGGNQPQHF
TRBJ2-2 | TRBV2 | TRBD2 | NA | 18 | TGTGCCAGCAGTGGGGGACTAGCGGGGGACTCCGGGACCGGGGAGCTGTTTTTT | CASSGGLAGDSGTGELFF
TRBJ1-6 | TRBV27 | NA | few | 12 | TGTGCCAGCACCTCAGTGAATTCACCCCTCCACTTT | CASTSVNSPLHF
TRBJ1-4 | TRBV5-1 | TRBD1 | NA | 14 | TGCGCCAGCAGTCAGACAGGGGGAGACGAAAAACTGTTTTTT | CASSQTGGDEKLFF
TRBJ2-3 | TRBV10-1 | TRBD2 | NA | 15 | TGCGCCAGCAGTGACCCGGGAGGCGCGGGGGATACGCAGTATTTT | CASSDPGGAGDTQYF
TRBJ2-5 | TRBV6-5 | TRBD2 | NA | 14 | TGTGCCAGCGAAGGGACTACCATGTCGGAGACCCAGTACTTC | CASEGTTMSETQYF
TRBJ1-2 | TRBV6-1 | NA | once | 12 | TGTGCCAGCAGGGGGGATTCCTATGGCTACACCTTC | CASRGDSYGYTF
TRBJ2-3 | TRBV7-9 | NA | NA | 16 | TGTGCCAGCAGCTTAGAAGGGGTTCCTGGCACAGATACGCAGTATTTT | CASSLEGVPGTDTQYF
TRBJ2-7 | TRBV7-7 | TRBD1 | few | 15 | TGTGCTAGCAGCCCCGACAGGGGCCCTTCCTACGAGCAGTACTTC | CASSPDRGPSYEQYF
TRBJ2-2 | TRBV7-3 | NA | NA | 13 | TGTGCCAGCAGCCGATCCCCCGGCGGGGAGCTGTTTTTT | CASSRSPGGELFF
TRBJ2-3 | TRBV10-1 | NA | NA | 14 | TGCGCCAGCAGTGGTCGAGAGGGCACAGATACGCAGTATTTT | CASSGREGTDTQYF
TRBJ1-2 | TRBV5-1 | NA | NA | 14 | TGCGCCAGCAGCGCGAGCGGGGCCAGCACTGGGTGCACCTTC | CASSASGASTGCTF
TRBJ2-1 | TRBV27 | TRBD2 | NA | 16 | TGTGCCAGCAGTTCGTCGGGACTAGCGGGGGGGGACCCGCAGTTCTTC | CASSSSGLAGGDPQFF
TRBJ1-3 | TRBV5-8 | TRBD1 | NA | 17 | TGTGCCAGCAGCTTCCTCACCGGGACAGGGAGTGGAAACACCATATATTTT | CASSFLTGTGSGNTIYF
TRBJ2-1 | TRBV19 | NA | NA | 14 | TGTGCCAGTAGTATACAGGGGCCGGGCAATGAGCAGTTCTTC | CASSIQGPGNEQFF
TRBJ1-5 | TRBV4-1 | NA | NA | 14 | TGCGCCAGCAGCCAAGATGGGGGGAATCAGCCCCAGCATTTT | CASSQDGGNQPQHF
TRBJ2-2 | TRBV9 | TRBD1 | NA | 15 | TGTGCCAGCAGCGTAGCTCAGGGGGCATCGGGGGAGCTGTTTTTT | CASSVAQGASGELFF